Given below is one T cell receptor (beta chain) in context. These data belong to a study of blood T cell repertoires in COVID-19. Overall study: T cells, B-cell-depleted T cells, or PBMCs provided the cDNA or gDNA that served as material.

Original methodology: Reference gene primer amplification in the assay estimated nucleated cell counts. The data were produced by immunoSEQ multiplex PCR, yet TCRdb's version contains in-frame clones alone and is incomplete. That table gives V, J and clone size, and the DNA gave D and trimming. The sample shows roughly 200,000 clones, more than 80% of them seen only once. V was shortened by 4 bases and J by 8 bases, with 7 bases between the two germline ends. Germline V lookup: CDR1 SGHDT, CDR2 YYEEEE. The CDR3 totals 11 residues. A Seattle source enrolled patients during active infection and followed them longitudinally.

The TCR sequence derives from a woman aged 40 to 55 with COVID-19, enrolled during active disease. This chain uses TRBV5-6 with TRBJ2-1, with a tentative D call TRBD2 (5 bases). The sample consisted of peripheral blood. The CDR3 loop is CASSRGYEQFF. CDR3 in DNA: TGTGCCAGCAGCCGAGGGTATGAGCAGTTCTTC.